This T cell receptor beta chain was obtained from a study of shared clonotypes between healthy human individuals. The wider study: Donors consisted of two women and three men between 18 and 49.

Notes on this clone: The antigen remains undetermined.

Recent vaccinations or acute infections were absent in the healthy HIV-negative adult donors. Notes on the study in general: Incompleteness in sorted-subset sequencing, despite large depth, was shown by rarefaction.

The table came from immunoSEQ multiplex PCR; TCRdb's copy has only in-frame clones and leaves some out. The data hold some 2.3 million clones, with over 90% observed a single time. This CDR3 has 15 amino acids. Looked up from germline, CDR1 is MNHEY and CDR2 is SVGAGI. Germline trimming cut 5 bases from V and 3 bases from J; bases unmatched to any gene: 5. The sequencing input was naive CD4+ T cells from PBMCs. Subset in this sample: CD45RA+ positively selected. This TCR came from a man between 18 and 29 years old in good health. Some clones in this sample may be carry-over from other donors' samples. The rearrangement joins TRBV6-5 to TRBJ2-2; 8 nucleotides align to TRBD1. The chain's CDR3 is CASSQDRVYTGELFF. The CDR3 DNA reads as TGTGCCAGCAGTCAGGACAGGGTATACACCGGGGAGCTGTTTTTT.